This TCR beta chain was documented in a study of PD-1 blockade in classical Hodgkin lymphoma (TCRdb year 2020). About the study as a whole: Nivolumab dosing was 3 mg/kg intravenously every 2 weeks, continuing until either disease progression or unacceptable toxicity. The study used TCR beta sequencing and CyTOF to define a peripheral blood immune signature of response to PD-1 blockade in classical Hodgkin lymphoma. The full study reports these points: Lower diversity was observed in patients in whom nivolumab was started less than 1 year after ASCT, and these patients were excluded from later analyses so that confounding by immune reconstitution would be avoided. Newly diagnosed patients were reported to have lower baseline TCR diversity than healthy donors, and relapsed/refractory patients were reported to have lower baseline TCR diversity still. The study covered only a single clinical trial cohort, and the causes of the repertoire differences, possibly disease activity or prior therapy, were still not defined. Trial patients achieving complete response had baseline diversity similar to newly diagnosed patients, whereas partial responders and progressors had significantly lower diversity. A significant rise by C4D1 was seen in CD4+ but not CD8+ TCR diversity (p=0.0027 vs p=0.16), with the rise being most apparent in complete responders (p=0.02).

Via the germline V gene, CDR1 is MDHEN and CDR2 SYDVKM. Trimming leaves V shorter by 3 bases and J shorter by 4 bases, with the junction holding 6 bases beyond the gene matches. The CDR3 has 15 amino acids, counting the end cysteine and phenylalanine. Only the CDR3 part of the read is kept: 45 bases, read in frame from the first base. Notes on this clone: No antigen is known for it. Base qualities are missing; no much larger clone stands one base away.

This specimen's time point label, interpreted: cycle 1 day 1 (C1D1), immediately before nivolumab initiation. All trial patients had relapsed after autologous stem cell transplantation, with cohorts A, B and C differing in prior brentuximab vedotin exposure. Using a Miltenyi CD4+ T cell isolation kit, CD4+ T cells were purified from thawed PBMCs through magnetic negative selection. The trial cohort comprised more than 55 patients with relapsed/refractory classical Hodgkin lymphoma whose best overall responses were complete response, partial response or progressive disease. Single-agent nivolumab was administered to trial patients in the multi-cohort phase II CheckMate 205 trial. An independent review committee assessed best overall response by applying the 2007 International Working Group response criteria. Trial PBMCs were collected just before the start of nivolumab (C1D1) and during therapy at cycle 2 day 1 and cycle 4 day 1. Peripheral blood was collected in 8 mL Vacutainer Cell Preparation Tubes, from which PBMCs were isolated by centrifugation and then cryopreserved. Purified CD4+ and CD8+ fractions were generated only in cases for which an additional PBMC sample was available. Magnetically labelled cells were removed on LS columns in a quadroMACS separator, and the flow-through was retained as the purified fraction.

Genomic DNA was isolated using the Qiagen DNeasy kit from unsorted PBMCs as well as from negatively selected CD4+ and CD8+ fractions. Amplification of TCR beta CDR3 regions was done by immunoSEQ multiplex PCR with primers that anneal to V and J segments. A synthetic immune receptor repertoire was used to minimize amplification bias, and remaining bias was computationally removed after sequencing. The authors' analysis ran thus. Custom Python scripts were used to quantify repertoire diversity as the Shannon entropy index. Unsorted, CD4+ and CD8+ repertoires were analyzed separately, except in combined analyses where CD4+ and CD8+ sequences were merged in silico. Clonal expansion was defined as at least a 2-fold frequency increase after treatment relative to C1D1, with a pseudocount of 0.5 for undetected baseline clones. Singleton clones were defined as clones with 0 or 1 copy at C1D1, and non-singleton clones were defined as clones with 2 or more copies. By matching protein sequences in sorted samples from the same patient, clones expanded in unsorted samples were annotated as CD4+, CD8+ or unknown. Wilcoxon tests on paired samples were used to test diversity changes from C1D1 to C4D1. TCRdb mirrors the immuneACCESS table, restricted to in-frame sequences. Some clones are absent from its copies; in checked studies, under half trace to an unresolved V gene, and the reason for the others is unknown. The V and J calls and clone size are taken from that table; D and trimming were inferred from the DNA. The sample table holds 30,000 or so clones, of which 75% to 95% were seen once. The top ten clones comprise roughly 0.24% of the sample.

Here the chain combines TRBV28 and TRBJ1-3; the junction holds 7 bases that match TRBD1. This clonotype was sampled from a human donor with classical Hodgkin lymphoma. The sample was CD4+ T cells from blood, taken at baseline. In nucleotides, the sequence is TGTGCCAGCAGTTTCCTCGACAGGGAAGGAAACACCATATATTTT. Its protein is CASSFLDREGNTIYF.